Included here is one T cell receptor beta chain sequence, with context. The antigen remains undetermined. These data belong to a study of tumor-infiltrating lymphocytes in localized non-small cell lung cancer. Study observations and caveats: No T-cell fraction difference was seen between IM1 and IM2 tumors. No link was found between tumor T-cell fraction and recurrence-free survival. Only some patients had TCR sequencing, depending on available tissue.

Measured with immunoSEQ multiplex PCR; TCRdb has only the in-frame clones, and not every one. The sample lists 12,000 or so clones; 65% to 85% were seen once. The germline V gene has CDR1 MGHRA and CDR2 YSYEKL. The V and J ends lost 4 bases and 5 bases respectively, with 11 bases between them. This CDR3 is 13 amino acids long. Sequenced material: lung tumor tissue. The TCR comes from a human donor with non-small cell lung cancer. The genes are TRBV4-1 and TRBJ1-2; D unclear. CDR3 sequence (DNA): TGCGCCAGCAGCCCTGAGGGCGCTTATGGCTACACCTTC. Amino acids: CASSPEGAYGYTF.